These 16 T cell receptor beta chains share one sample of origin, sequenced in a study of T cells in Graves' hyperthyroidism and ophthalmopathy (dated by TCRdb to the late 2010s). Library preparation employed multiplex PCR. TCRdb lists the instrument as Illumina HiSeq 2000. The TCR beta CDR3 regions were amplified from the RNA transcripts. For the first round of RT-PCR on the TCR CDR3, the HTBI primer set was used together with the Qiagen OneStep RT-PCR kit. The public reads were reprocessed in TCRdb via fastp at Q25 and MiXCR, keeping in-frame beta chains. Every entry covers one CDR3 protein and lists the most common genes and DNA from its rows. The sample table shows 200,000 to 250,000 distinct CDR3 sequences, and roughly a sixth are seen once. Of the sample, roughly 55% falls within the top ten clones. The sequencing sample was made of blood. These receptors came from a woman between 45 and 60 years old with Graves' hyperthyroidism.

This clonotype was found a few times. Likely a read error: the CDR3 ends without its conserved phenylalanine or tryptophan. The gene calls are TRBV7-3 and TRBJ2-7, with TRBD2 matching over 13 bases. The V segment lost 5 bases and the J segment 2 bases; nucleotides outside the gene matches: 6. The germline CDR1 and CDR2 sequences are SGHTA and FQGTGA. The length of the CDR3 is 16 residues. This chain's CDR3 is CASSPMGLAGTYEQYL. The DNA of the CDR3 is TGTGCCAGCAGCCCAATGGGACTAGCGGGGACCTACGAGCAGTACCTC.

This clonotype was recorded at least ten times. CDR3 bases: TGCAGTGCTAGATGGGAAGGTGGCACTGAAGCTTTCTTT. This gives the protein CSARWEGGTEAFF. V usage is TRBV20-1 and J usage is TRBJ1-1, with no clear D. Trimming shortened V by 2 bases and J by 4 bases, and 11 bases separated the two germline ends. Per germline, CDR1 DFQATT and CDR2 SNEGSKA (reference sequence). The CDR3 contains 13 residues.

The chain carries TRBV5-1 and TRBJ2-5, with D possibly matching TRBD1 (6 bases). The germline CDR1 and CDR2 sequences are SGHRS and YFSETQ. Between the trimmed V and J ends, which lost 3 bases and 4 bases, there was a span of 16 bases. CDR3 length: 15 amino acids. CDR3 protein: CASSWGTPGRETQYF. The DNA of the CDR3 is TGCGCCAGCAGCTGGGGGACACCGGGGAGAGAGACCCAGTACTTC.

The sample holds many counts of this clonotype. CDR3 sequence reads: CASSLGDNYGYTF. DNA of the CDR3: TGCGCCAGCAGCCTAGGGGATAACTATGGCTACACCTTC. This chain uses TRBV5-1 with TRBJ1-2; a possible D gene is TRBD1 (5 bases). The CDR3 spans 13 residues. V was clipped by 4 bases and J by 1 base, with 8 bases between them. Per the germline V gene, CDR1 is SGHRS and CDR2 is YFSETQ.

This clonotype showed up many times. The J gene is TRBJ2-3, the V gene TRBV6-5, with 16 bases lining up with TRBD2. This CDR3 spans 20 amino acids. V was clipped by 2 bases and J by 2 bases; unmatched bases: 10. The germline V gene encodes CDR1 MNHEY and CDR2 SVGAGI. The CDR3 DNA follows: TGTGCCAGCAGTTACCATCCGGGACTAGCGGGAGGGCCCTACACAGATACGCAGTATTTT. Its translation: CASSYHPGLAGGPYTDTQYF.

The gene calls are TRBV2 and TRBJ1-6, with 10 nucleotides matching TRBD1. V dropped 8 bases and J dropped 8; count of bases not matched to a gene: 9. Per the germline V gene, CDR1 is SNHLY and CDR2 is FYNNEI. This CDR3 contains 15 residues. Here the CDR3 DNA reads TGTGCCAGCCTTCGACAGGGGGCCTCAGATTCACCCCTCCACTTT. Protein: CASLRQGASDSPLHF. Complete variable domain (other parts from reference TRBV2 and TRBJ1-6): EPEVTQTPSHQVTQMGQEVILRCVPISNHLYFYWYRQILGQKVEFLVSFYNNEISEKSEIFDDQFSVERPDGSNFTLKIRSTKLEDSAMYFCASLRQGASDSPLHFGNGTRLTVT.

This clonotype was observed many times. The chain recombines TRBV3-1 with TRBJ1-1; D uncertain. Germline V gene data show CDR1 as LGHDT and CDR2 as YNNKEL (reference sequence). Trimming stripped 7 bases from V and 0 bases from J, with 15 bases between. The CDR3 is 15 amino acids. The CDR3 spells CASTLSGLMNTEAFF. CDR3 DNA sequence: TGTGCCAGCACCCTTTCCGGGCTCATGAACACTGAAGCTTTCTTT.

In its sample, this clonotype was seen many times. CDR3 sequence (DNA): TGTGCCAGCAGTCTCCATAACTCTGGAAACACCATATATTTT. It translates to CASSLHNSGNTIYF. This rearrangement joins TRBV12-3 or TRBV12-4 to TRBJ1-3, with D hard to call. This CDR3 is 14 amino acids long. V dropped 5 bases and J dropped 0 bases, with 8 bases sitting between them.

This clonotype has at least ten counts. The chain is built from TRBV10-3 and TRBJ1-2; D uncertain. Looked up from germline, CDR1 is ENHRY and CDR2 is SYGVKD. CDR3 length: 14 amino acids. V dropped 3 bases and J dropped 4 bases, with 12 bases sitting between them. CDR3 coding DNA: TGTGCCATCAGTGATAGGGAATACAGCTATGGCTACACCTTC. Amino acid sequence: CAISDREYSYGYTF.

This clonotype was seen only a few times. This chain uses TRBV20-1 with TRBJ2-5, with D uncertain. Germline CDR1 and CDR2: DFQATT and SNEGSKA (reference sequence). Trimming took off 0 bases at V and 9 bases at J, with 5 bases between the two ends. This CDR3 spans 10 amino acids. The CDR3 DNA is TGCAGTGCTAGAGAATCACCCCAGTACTTC. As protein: CSARESPQYF.

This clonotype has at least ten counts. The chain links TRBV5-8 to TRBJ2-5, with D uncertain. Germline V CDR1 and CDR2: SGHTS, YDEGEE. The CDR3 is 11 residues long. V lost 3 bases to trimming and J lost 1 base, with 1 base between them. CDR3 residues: CASSSQETQYF. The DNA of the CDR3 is TGTGCCAGCAGCTCCCAAGAGACCCAGTACTTC.

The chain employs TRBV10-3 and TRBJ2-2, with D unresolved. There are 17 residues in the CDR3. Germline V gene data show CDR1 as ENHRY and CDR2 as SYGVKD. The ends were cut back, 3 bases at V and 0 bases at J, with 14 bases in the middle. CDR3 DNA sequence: TGTGCCATCAGTGATGTGCGTACTACCGCGAACACCGGGGAGCTGTTTTTT. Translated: CAISDVRTTANTGELFF.

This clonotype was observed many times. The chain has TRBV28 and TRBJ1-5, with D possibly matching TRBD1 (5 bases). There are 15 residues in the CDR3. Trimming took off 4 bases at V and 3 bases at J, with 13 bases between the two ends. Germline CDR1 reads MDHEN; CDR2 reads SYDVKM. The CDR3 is CASSWGTATNQPQHF. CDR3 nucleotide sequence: TGTGCCAGCAGTTGGGGGACGGCAACCAATCAGCCCCAGCATTTT. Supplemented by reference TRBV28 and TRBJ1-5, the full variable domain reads DVKVTQSSRYLVKRTGEKVFLECVQDMDHENMFWYRQDPGLGLRLIYFSYDVKMKEKGDIPEGYSVSREKKERFSLILESASTNQTSMYLCASSWGTATNQPQHFGDGTRLSIL.

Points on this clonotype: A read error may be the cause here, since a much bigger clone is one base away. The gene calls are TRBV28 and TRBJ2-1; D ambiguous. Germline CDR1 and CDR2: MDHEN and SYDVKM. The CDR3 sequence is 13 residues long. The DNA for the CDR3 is TGTGCCAGCAGTTTAAGTGATGGTATAGGGCAGCTCTTC. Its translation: CASSLSDGIGQLF.

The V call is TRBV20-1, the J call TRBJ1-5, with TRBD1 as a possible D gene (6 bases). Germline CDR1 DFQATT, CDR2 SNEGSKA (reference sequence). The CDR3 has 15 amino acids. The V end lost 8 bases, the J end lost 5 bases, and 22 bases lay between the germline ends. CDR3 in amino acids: CSSRRGGGEDQPQHF. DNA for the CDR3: TGCAGTTCCCGAAGGGGGGGGGGTGAGGATCAGCCCCAGCATTTT.

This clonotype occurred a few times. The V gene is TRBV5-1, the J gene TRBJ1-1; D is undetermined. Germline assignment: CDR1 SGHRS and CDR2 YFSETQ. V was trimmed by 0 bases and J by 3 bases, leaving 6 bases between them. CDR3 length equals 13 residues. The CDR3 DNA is TGCGCCAGCAGCTTGGTCTTGGACACTGAAGCTTTCTTT. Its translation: CASSLVLDTEAFF.